The 8 T cell receptor beta chains below all came from one sample that was sequenced in a study of blood T cell repertoires in COVID-19. Libraries were prepared by immunoSEQ multiplex PCR; TCRdb keeps only in-frame clonotypes and omits some of them. The sample includes some 460,000 clones, nearly 90% of them seen just once. The specimen was PBMCs or T cells enriched from blood (not recorded which). These receptors came from a woman younger than 30 with acute COVID-19.

Only one count was recorded for this clone. The genes are TRBV19 and TRBJ1-6, with D possibly matching TRBD1 (5 bases). The CDR3 totals 13 residues. V was cut by 7 bases and J by 7 bases, with 11 bases left in between. Germline CDR1 is LNHDA and CDR2 is SQIVND (reference sequence). The CDR3 protein is CASIGALNSPLHF. Written as DNA, the CDR3 is TGTGCCAGTATTGGGGCGTTGAATTCACCCCTCCACTTT.

The gene calls are TRBV5-1 and TRBJ2-3; weak D call: TRBD1 (6 bases). Looked up from germline, CDR1 is SGHRS and CDR2 is YFSETQ. The CDR3 totals 16 residues. Trimming left V 0 bases short and J 5 bases short, with 16 bases between. Written as DNA, the CDR3 is TGCGCCAGCAGCTTGGGAGTGCAGGGGCTTATAGATACGCAGTATTTT. Its translation is CASSLGVQGLIDTQYF.

The V gene is TRBV9, the J gene TRBJ2-5; 14 bases line up with TRBD2. Germline CDR1 SGDLS, CDR2 YYNGEE. CDR3 size: 19 residues. The V and J ends lost 3 bases and 1 base, in that order; junction bases with no gene match: 11. CDR3 loop: CASSGKPGLAGVSQETQYF. The CDR3, as DNA: TGTGCCAGCAGCGGCAAACCGGGACTAGCGGGAGTGAGCCAAGAGACCCAGTACTTC.

V and J are TRBV27 and TRBJ2-1; TRBD2 matches 7 bases. The V and J ends lost 1 base and 9 bases, in that order; junction bases with no gene match: 3. The CDR3 length is 13 residues. Germline V gene lookup returns CDR1 MNHEY and CDR2 SMNVEV (reference sequence). CDR3 amino acids: CASSLLGGGEQFF. CDR3 bases: TGTGCCAGCAGTTTATTGGGGGGGGGTGAGCAGTTCTTC.

The rearrangement uses TRBV6-5 and TRBJ2-3, with 7 positions matching TRBD2. CDR3 length: 14 residues. J lost 2 bases, V lost 6 bases, and 5 bases had no gene match. Germline CDR1 MNHEY, CDR2 SVGAGI. The DNA of the CDR3 is TGTGCCAGCAGGAGTAGCGGGTTCACAGATACGCAGTATTTT. Its translation: CASRSSGFTDTQYF.

The chain recombines TRBV19 with TRBJ1-1; 7 bases fit TRBD1. Trimming cost V 5 bases and J 1 base; bases outside gene matches: 4. Germline CDR1 LNHDA, CDR2 SQIVND (reference sequence). CDR3 length: 14 residues. The CDR3 loop is CASSVRDRNTEAFF. CDR3 nucleotide sequence: TGTGCCAGTAGTGTCCGGGACAGGAACACTGAAGCTTTCTTT. Drawing the rest from reference TRBV19 and TRBJ1-1, the complete variable domain is DGGITQSPKYLFRKEGQNVTLSCEQNLNHDAMYWYRQDPGQGLRLIYYSQIVNDFQKGDIAEGYSVSREKKESFPLTVTSAQKNPTAFYLCASSVRDRNTEAFFGQGTRLTVV.

The chain has TRBV7-6 and TRBJ1-5, with 8 bases fitting TRBD1. The trim removed 4 bases at V and 3 bases at J, leaving 5 bases unmatched. The CDR3 is 15 amino acids. In germline, CDR1 is SGHVS, CDR2 FNYEAQ. The CDR3 DNA follows: TGTGCCAGCAGCTACCGGACAGGGTACAATCAGCCCCAGCATTTT. Translated, it gives CASSYRTGYNQPQHF.

The V call is TRBV7-2, the J call TRBJ2-1; D perhaps matches TRBD2 (6 bases). CDR3 length: 17 amino acids. V was clipped by 2 bases and J by 0 bases, with 14 bases between them. CDR1 SGHTA and CDR2 FQGNSA come from the germline V gene. The CDR3 bases are TGTGCCAGCAGCTTATTCGCGCGGGGAAGCTCCTACAATGAGCAGTTCTTC. Its translation: CASSLFARGSSYNEQFF.